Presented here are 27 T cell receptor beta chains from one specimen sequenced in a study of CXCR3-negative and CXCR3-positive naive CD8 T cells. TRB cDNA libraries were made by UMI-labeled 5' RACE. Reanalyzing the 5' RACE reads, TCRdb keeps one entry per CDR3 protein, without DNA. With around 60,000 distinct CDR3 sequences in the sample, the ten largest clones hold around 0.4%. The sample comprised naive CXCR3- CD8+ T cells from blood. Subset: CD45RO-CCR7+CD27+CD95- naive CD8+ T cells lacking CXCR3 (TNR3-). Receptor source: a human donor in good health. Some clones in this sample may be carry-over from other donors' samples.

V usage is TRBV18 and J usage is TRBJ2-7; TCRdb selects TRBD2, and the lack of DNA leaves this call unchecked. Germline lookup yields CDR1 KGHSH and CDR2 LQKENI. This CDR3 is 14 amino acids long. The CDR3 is CASRGPGRSYEQYF.

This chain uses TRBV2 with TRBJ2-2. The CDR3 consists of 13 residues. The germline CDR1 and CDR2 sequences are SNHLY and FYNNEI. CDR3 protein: CASSEFLPGELFF.

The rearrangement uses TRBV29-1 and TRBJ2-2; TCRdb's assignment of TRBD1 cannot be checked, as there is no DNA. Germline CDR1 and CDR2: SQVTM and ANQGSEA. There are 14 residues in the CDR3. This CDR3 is CSVERQGATGELFF.

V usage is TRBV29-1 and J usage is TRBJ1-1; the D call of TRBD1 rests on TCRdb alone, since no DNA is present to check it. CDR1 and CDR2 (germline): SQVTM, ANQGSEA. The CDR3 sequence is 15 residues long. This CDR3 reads CSGRPGTGVNTEAFF. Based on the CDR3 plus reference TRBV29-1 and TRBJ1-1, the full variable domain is SAVISQKPSRDICQRGTSLTIQCQVDSQVTMMFWYRQQPGQSLTLIATANQGSEATYESGFVIDKFPISRPNLTFSTLTVSNMSPEDSSIYLCSGRPGTGVNTEAFFGQGTRLTVV.

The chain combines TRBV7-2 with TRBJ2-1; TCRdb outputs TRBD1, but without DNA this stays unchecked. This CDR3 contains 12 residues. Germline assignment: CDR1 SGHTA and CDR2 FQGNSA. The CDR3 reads CASSSSRDEQFF.

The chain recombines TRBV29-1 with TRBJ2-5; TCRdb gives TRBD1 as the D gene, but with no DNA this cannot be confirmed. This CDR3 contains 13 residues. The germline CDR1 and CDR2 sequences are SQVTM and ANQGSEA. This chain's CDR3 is CSAPQGAGETQYF.

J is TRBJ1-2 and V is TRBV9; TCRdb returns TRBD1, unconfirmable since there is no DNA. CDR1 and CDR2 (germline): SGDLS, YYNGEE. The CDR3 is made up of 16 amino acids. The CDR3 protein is CASSVGLPGAYYGYTF.

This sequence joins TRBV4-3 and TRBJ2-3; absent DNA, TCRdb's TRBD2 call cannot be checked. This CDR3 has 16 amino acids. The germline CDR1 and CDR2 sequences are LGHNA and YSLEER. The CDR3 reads CASSQDAGTLTDTQYF.

The CDR3 spells CASTERASGTTDTQYF. This chain uses TRBV27 with TRBJ2-3; TCRdb reports TRBD1, a call that lacks DNA to check it against. This CDR3 contains 16 residues. Germline CDR1 and CDR2: MNHEY and SMNVEV (reference sequence).

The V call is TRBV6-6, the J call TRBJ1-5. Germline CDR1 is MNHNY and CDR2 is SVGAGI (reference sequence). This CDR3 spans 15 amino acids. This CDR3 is CASSYPTDRNQPQHF.

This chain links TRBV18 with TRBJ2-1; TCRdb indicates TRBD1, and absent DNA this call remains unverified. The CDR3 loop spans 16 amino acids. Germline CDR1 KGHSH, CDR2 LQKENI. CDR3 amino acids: CASSPQTGSPYNEQFF.

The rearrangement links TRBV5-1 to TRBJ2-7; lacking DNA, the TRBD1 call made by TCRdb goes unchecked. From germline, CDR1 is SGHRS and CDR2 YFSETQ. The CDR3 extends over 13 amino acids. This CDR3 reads CASRDSVTYEQYF.

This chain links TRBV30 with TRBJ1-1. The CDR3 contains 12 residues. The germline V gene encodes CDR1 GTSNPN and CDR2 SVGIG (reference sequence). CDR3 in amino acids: CAWSDTGFEAFF.

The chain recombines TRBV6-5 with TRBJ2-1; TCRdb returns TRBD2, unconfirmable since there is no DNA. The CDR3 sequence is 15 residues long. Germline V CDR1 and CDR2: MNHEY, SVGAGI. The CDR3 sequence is CASRRAGGPYNEQFF.

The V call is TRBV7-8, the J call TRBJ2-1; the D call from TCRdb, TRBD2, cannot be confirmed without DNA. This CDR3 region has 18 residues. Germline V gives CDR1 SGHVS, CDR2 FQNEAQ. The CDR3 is CASSSMGLAFGSYNEQFF.

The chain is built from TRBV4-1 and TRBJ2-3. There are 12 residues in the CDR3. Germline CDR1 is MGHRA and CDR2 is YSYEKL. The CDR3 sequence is CASSQVGDTQYF.

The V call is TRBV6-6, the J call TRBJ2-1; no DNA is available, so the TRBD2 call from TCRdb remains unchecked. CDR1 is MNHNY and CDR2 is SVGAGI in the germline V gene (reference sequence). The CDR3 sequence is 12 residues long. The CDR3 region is CASALARDEQFF.

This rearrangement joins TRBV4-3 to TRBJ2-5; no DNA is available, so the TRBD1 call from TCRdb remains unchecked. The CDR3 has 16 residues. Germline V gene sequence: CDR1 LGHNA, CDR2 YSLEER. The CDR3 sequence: CASSQGISRDGLTQYF.

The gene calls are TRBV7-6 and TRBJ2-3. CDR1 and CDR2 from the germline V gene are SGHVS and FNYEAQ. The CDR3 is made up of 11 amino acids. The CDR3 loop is CAVHLEDTQYF. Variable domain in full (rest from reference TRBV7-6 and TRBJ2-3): GAGVSQSPRYKVTKRGQDVALRCDPISGHVSLYWYRQALGQGPEFLTYFNYEAQQDKSGLPNDRFSAERPEGSISTLTIQRTEQRDSAMYRCAVHLEDTQYFGPGTRLTVL.

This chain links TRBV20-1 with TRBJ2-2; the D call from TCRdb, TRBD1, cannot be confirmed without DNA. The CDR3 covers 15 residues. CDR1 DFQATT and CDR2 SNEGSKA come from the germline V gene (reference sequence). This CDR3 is CSARDPGRETGELFF.

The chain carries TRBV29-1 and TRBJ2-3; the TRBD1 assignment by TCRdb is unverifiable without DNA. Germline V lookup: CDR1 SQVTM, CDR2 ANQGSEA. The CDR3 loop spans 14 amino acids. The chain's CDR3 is CSVDWGQGVDTQYF.

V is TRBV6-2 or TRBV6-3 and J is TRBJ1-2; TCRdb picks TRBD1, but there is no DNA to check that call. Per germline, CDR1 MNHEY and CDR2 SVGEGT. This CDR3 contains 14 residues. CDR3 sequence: CASSYETGAYGYTF.

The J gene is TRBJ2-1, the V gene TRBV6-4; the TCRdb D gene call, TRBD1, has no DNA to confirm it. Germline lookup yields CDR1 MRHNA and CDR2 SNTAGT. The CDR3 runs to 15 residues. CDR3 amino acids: CASSPGQGFYNEQFF.

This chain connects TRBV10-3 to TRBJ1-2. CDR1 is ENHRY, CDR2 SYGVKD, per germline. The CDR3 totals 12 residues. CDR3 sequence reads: CAISDGNFGYTF.

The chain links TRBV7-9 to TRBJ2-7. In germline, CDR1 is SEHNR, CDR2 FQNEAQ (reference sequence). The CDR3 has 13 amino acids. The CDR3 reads CASSFQLSYEQYF. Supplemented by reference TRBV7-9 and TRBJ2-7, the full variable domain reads DTGVSQNPRHKITKRGQNVTFRCDPISEHNRLYWYRQTLGQGPEFLTYFQNEAQLEKSRLLSDRFSAERPKGSFSTLEIQRTEQGDSAMYLCASSFQLSYEQYFGPGTRLTVT.

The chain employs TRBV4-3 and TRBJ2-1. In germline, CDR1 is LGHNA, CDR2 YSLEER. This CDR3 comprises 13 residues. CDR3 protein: CASSQGIRNEQFF.

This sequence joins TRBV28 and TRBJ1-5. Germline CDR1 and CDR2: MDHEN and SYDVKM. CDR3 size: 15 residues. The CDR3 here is CASSFPQNSNQPQHF.